The T cell receptor beta chain under discussion was sequenced for a study of shared T cell receptors in the human thymus. The table came from immunoSEQ multiplex PCR; TCRdb's copy has only in-frame clones and leaves some out. The table has roughly 410,000 clones, 85% to 95% seen once. J was trimmed by 2 bases and V by 4 bases; bases with no gene match: 14. Germline CDR1 and CDR2: MDHEN and SYDVKM. CDR3 size: 18 residues. Material for sequencing was thymocytes. The sequence derives from a human donor. The V call is TRBV28, the J call TRBJ2-1; 7 nucleotides align to TRBD2. CDR3 in DNA: TGTGCCAGCAGTTCGCTATTAGCGGGTCTGGTCCCCTACAATGAGCAGTTCTTC. Translating gives CASSSLLAGLVPYNEQFF. The entire variable domain, with the rest obtained from reference TRBV28 and TRBJ2-1, is as follows: DVKVTQSSRYLVKRTGEKVFLECVQDMDHENMFWYRQDPGLGLRLIYFSYDVKMKEKGDIPEGYSVSREKKERFSLILESASTNQTSMYLCASSSLLAGLVPYNEQFFGPGTRLTVL.